This T cell receptor beta chain comes out of a study of cytomegalovirus exposure and HLA in healthy donors. Study findings and constraints: In vitro checks showed that three CMV-associated chains really do target CMV antigens. The study reported that TCR beta sequences accurately predicted HLA-A and HLA-B alleles in most subjects. Within an earlier analysis, most TCR beta V segments proved productive either about 90% or about 30% of the time. Among the most significant clusters, several appeared linked to common viral pathogens in a later analysis.

Comments on this clone: Its antigen is unknown.

The ends were cut back, 2 bases at V and 2 bases at J, with 17 bases in the middle. The CDR3 length is 17 residues. CDR1 is MDHEN and CDR2 is SYDVKM in the germline V gene. Primers: 60 Vbeta forward and 13 Jbeta reverse. TCRdb keeps only in-frame clones here, not all; method: immunoSEQ multiplex PCR. This table holds approximately 220,000 clones, over 65% found once. The receptor was isolated from a man aged 18 to 29 in good health and CMV-seronegative. The chain is built from TRBV28 and TRBJ2-3, with a weak D call TRBD1 (5 bases). Sample: PBMCs. The DNA for the CDR3 is TGTGCCAGCAGTTTACTCGGACAACATGAAGACACAGATACGCAGTATTTT. Amino acids: CASSLLGQHEDTDTQYF.